This TCR beta chain comes out of a study of technical replicates of blood from a handful of donors. Germline V gene sequence: CDR1 SGHDT, CDR2 YYEEEE. This CDR3 comprises 16 residues. V shed 0 bases, J shed 8 bases, and the junction held 11 bases outside the gene matches. The assay was immunoSEQ multiplex PCR, and TCRdb's table has in-frame clones only and misses some. The sample lists around 98,000 clones, roughly 95% occurring once. V usage is TRBV5-6 and J usage is TRBJ2-1; 7 positions agree with TRBD2. The source material was T cells isolated from PBMCs. This receptor was identified in a human donor in good health. The CDR3 bases are TGTGCCAGCAGCTTGGGAAGGCGGGAGAGAGTTGATGAGCAGTTCTTC. Residues: CASSLGRRERVDEQFF.